The T cell receptor beta chain described here comes from a study of metastatic and nonmetastatic thyroid tumors. The germline V gene encodes CDR1 LGHDT and CDR2 YNNKEL (reference sequence). The CDR3 runs 15 residues. With 1 base removed from V and 5 bases from J, the gap between germline ends came to 11 bases. Notes on the study in general: When malignant thyroid tumors were compared with benign nodules, TCR beta diversity was reportedly significantly higher in the malignant tumors. This held in both blood and tumor samples.

TCRdb reanalyzed the PCR reads with MiXCR. Of fewer than 25,000 clones listed, roughly 25% are singletons. As for this clone: Its antigen is still unknown.

All patients reached thyroid surgery having received no treatment beforehand. Sequenced: blood. This clonotype was sampled from a male donor with papillary thyroid cancer or a benign thyroid nodule (not recorded which). Some clones in this sample may be carry-over from other donors' samples. J is TRBJ2-2 and V is TRBV3-1; D not certain. This CDR3 reads CASSQAPVKTGELFF. The CDR3 DNA sequence: TGTGCCAGCAGCCAAGCCCCCGTGAAGACCGGGGAGCTGTTTTTT.